These 25 T cell receptor beta chains came from one sample sequenced in a study of T cell responses to AZD1222 COVID-19 vaccine. TCRdb's table, derived via immunoSEQ multiplex PCR, lists solely in-frame clones and lacks some. The table records around 25,000 clones, around 86% of them present only once. Sample: peripheral blood, taken 28 days after the second AZD1222 dose. These receptors all stem from an adult who received the AZD1222 COVID-19 vaccine.

This clone was recorded once. V gene TRBV2 combines with J gene TRBJ1-5; D unresolved. This CDR3 is 15 amino acids long. Germline V gives CDR1 SNHLY, CDR2 FYNNEI. The V gene lost 2 bases and the J gene lost 0 bases, with 8 bases spanning the gap. CDR3 sequence (DNA): TGTGCCAGCAGTGAAACCGCGACTAGCAATCAGCCCCAGCATTTT. Translation gives CASSETATSNQPQHF.

The chain joins TRBV6-5 to TRBJ2-7; D gene unclear. The germline V and J ends were trimmed by 6 bases and 6 bases, with 18 bases remaining between them. The CDR3 totals 14 residues. Germline CDR1 MNHEY, CDR2 SVGAGI. The CDR3 here is CASRGRPDMAEQYF. The CDR3 nucleotides read TGTGCCAGCAGAGGACGGCCGGATATGGCCGAGCAGTACTTC.

The count of this clone is one. V usage is TRBV3-1 (or the pseudogene TRBV3-2) and J usage is TRBJ1-1; the D is unclear. CDR1 and CDR2 (germline): LGHDT, YNNKEL (reference sequence). V was clipped by 4 bases and J by 0 bases, with 6 bases between them. CDR3 length: 13 amino acids. As DNA, the CDR3 is TGTGCCAGCAGCCCAAGATTGAACACTGAAGCTTTCTTT. Translation: CASSPRLNTEAFF.

The chain combines TRBV6-5 with TRBJ2-1; TRBD1 matches at 9 bases. The CDR3 spans 15 residues. The ends lost 2 bases at V and 4 bases at J; junction bases unmatched: 3. The germline gives CDR1 MNHEY, CDR2 SVGAGI. The chain's CDR3 is CASSYRGQGYNEQFF. The DNA for the CDR3 is TGTGCCAGCAGTTACAGGGGACAGGGATACAATGAGCAGTTCTTC.

The V call is TRBV12-3 or TRBV12-4, the J call TRBJ1-4; D is unclear. There are 12 residues in the CDR3. The V end was cut by 6 bases, the J end by 5 bases, with 7 bases between. CDR3: CASRPPNEKLFF. In DNA form, the CDR3 reads TGTGCCAGCAGGCCACCGAATGAAAAACTGTTTTTT.

The chain has TRBV7-3 and TRBJ2-3; D tentatively reads TRBD1 or TRBD2 (5 bases each). The CDR3 extends over 14 amino acids. The V end lost 3 bases, the J end lost 5 bases, and 12 bases lay between the germline ends. Germline V gives CDR1 SGHTA, CDR2 FQGTGA. CDR3 loop: CASSLGDTGDTQYF. The CDR3 DNA follows: TGTGCCAGCAGCTTGGGGGATACAGGAGATACGCAGTATTTT.

The chain has TRBV14 and TRBJ2-2; maybe TRBD2 (5 bases). Trimming pared 6 bases from V and 3 bases from J, leaving 11 bases between. Germline V gene sequence: CDR1 SGHDN, CDR2 FVKESK. This CDR3 is 14 amino acids long. As DNA, the CDR3 is TGTGCCAGCAGGCGGGCCATGGACACCGGGGAGCTGTTTTTT. Amino acids: CASRRAMDTGELFF.

The rearrangement links TRBV11-2 to TRBJ1-2, with D perhaps matching TRBD1 (6 bases). The germline V gene encodes CDR1 SGHAT and CDR2 FQNNGV. Trimming took 1 base from V and 4 from J, leaving 13 bases between them. The CDR3 consists of 15 residues. The CDR3 sequence is CASSLVGGWAYGYTF. The CDR3 DNA reads TGTGCCAGCAGCTTAGTCGGGGGCTGGGCCTATGGCTACACCTTC.

V is TRBV5-6 and J is TRBJ2-7; possible D gene TRBD2, 5 bases. CDR1 and CDR2 (germline): SGHDT, YYEEEE. This CDR3 contains 14 residues. Trimming pared 2 bases from V and 0 bases from J, leaving 9 bases between. The DNA for the CDR3 is TGTGCCAGCAGCTTTCCGGGGTCCTCCTACGAGCAGTACTTC. Translation: CASSFPGSSYEQYF.

The J gene is TRBJ1-2, the V gene TRBV4-1, with TRBD1 identical over 7 bases. V shed 0 bases, J shed 8 bases, and the junction held 15 bases outside the gene matches. Germline V gene lookup returns CDR1 MGHRA and CDR2 YSYEKL. This CDR3 comprises 17 residues. The CDR3 DNA follows: TGCGCCAGCAGCCAAGAATGGGGTAAGAGGGACAGCCGGGGCTACACCTTC. Translation gives CASSQEWGKRDSRGYTF.

The rearrangement uses TRBV7-8 and TRBJ2-2; weak D call: TRBD1 (5 bases). Germline V lookup: CDR1 SGHVS, CDR2 FQNEAQ. Trimming shortened V by 2 bases and J by 6 bases, and 10 bases separated the two germline ends. The CDR3 contains 14 residues. The DNA of the CDR3 is TGTGCCAGCAGCTTATGGGAAGGGGCCGGGGAGCTGTTTTTT. Its translation is CASSLWEGAGELFF. The variable domain in full, completed from reference TRBV7-8 and TRBJ2-2, reads GAGVSQSPRYKVAKRGQDVALRCDPISGHVSLFWYQQALGQGPEFLTYFQNEAQLDKSGLPSDRFFAERPEGSVSTLKIQRTQQEDSAVYLCASSLWEGAGELFFGEGSRLTVL.

The chain carries TRBV7-9 and TRBJ2-1; D tentatively reads TRBD1 or TRBD2 (5 bases each). The ends were cut back, 0 bases at V and 3 bases at J, with 6 bases in the middle. CDR3 length: 14 amino acids. Per the germline V gene, CDR1 is SEHNR and CDR2 is FQNEAQ (reference sequence). DNA for the CDR3: TGTGCCAGCAGCTTAGCGGGGGACTACAATGAGCAGTTCTTC. Protein: CASSLAGDYNEQFF.

The chain carries TRBV28 and TRBJ2-2, with a weak D call TRBD2 (5 bases). The CDR3 is 16 amino acids. Germline CDR1 reads MDHEN; CDR2 reads SYDVKM. V was trimmed by 6 bases and J by 1 base, leaving 15 bases between them. Here the CDR3 reads CASSLASVENTGELFF. The CDR3 region has the DNA TGTGCCAGCAGCCTAGCTTCGGTCGAGAACACCGGGGAGCTGTTTTTT.

Turning to this clone: One end of the junction fails to match germline, which may point to a read error. This sequence joins TRBV7-7 and TRBJ2-2; D possibly corresponds to TRBD1 (5 bases). Germline V gene lookup returns CDR1 SSHAT and CDR2 FNYEAQ (reference sequence). The CDR3 sequence is 15 residues long. In DNA, the CDR3 is TGTGCTAGCAGCTTAGCCAGGGTCGGCACCGGGGAGCTGTTTTTT. Translated, it gives CASSLARVGTGELFF.

The chain links TRBV5-6 to TRBJ2-5, with D unresolved. Trimming shortened V by 0 bases and J by 2 bases, and 8 bases separated the two germline ends. The CDR3 has 14 residues. Per the germline V gene, CDR1 is SGHDT and CDR2 is YYEEEE. The CDR3, as DNA: TGTGCCAGCAGCTTGGTGCCGACTCAAGAGACCCAGTACTTC. Amino acids: CASSLVPTQETQYF.

The rearrangement uses TRBV6-2 or TRBV6-3 and TRBJ1-2; 7 bases are shared with TRBD1. V lost 5 bases, J lost 2 bases, and 5 bases stayed unmatched. CDR3 length equals 14 residues. Germline CDR1 MNHEY, CDR2 SVGEGT. DNA for the CDR3: TGTGCCAGCAGTCGGGACAGAGGGAACTATGGCTACACCTTC. It is translated as CASSRDRGNYGYTF.

V and J are TRBV19 and TRBJ2-2; 10 positions match TRBD1. Germline assignment: CDR1 LNHDA and CDR2 SQIVND (reference sequence). CDR3 size: 18 residues. Trimming cost V 3 bases and J 6 bases; bases outside gene matches: 13. CDR3 sequence: CASSIPYDRGRISGELFF. CDR3 DNA: TGTGCCAGTAGTATTCCCTACGACAGGGGGCGTATATCCGGGGAGCTGTTTTTT.

This rearrangement joins TRBV7-9 to TRBJ2-1; TRBD1 might be the D (6 bases). The V and J ends lost 5 bases and 0 bases respectively, with 11 bases between them. Per germline, CDR1 SEHNR and CDR2 FQNEAQ (reference sequence). This CDR3 has 15 residues. The chain's CDR3 is CASSRRQVSYNEQFF. CDR3 nucleotides: TGTGCCAGCAGCCGACGACAGGTCTCCTACAATGAGCAGTTCTTC.

The V and J genes are TRBV7-2 and TRBJ1-1; D uncertain. This CDR3 has 13 residues. Trimming removed 3 bases from V and 4 bases from J, with 9 bases in between. CDR1 is SGHTA and CDR2 is FQGNSA in the germline V gene. CDR3 loop: CASSFTPGTEAFF. Here the CDR3 DNA reads TGTGCCAGCAGCTTCACACCCGGCACTGAAGCTTTCTTT.

The CDR3 region is CASARRYYTDTQYF. The CDR3 DNA reads TGTGCCAGCGCTAGGAGGTACTACACAGATACGCAGTATTTT. The V and J genes are TRBV2 and TRBJ2-3, with D possibly TRBD2 on 5 matching bases. The germline gives CDR1 SNHLY, CDR2 FYNNEI. This CDR3 comprises 14 residues. V lost 8 bases, J lost 2 bases, and 14 bases lay in between. Together with reference TRBV2 and TRBJ2-3, the CDR3 gives the full variable domain: EPEVTQTPSHQVTQMGQEVILRCVPISNHLYFYWYRQILGQKVEFLVSFYNNEISEKSEIFDDQFSVERPDGSNFTLKIRSTKLEDSAMYFCASARRYYTDTQYFGPGTRLTVL.

The chain is built from TRBV19 and TRBJ1-2; a possible D gene is TRBD1 (5 bases). Trimming removed 3 bases from V and 0 bases from J, with 11 bases in between. The V gene's germline CDR1 is LNHDA and CDR2 SQIVND (reference sequence). The CDR3 consists of 15 residues. The CDR3 nucleotides are TGTGCCAGTAGTATTGCCGGACAAACTAACTATGGCTACACCTTC. Translated, it gives CASSIAGQTNYGYTF.

The V gene is TRBV4-1, the J gene TRBJ2-3, with 9 bases matching TRBD1. V dropped 4 bases and J dropped 5; count of bases not matched to a gene: 10. CDR3 length equals 16 residues. Germline V gene data show CDR1 as MGHRA and CDR2 as YSYEKL. For the CDR3, the DNA is TGCGCCAGCAGCCGAGGAACAGGGGGCTTGGGAGATACGCAGTATTTT. It specifies CASSRGTGGLGDTQYF.

The chain links TRBV12-3 or TRBV12-4 to TRBJ1-5, with D uncertain. V was cut by 9 bases and J by 4 bases, with 13 bases left in between. The CDR3 runs to 13 residues. CDR3 nucleotide sequence: TGTGCCAGTGTTGGGAGAATAAATCAGCCCCAGCATTTT. This sequence encodes CASVGRINQPQHF.

V gene TRBV3-1 (or the pseudogene TRBV3-2) combines with J gene TRBJ2-1; TRBD1 is a possible D gene (6 bases). CDR3 length equals 13 residues. CDR1 and CDR2 from the germline V gene are LGHDT and YNNKEL (reference sequence). V lost 2 bases to trimming and J lost 10 bases, with 12 bases between them. CDR3: CASSQNTGREQFF. The CDR3 coding sequence is TGTGCCAGCAGCCAAAATACAGGGCGCGAGCAGTTCTTC.

V and J are TRBV5-1 and TRBJ2-3, with D possibly being TRBD1 (5 bases). Trimming removed 2 bases from V and 1 base from J, with 14 bases in between. The CDR3 is 16 residues long. Germline CDR1 is SGHRS and CDR2 is YFSETQ. The chain's CDR3 is CASSLPAAGRTDTQYF. CDR3 nucleotides: TGCGCCAGCAGCTTACCGGCGGCAGGGCGCACAGATACGCAGTATTTT.